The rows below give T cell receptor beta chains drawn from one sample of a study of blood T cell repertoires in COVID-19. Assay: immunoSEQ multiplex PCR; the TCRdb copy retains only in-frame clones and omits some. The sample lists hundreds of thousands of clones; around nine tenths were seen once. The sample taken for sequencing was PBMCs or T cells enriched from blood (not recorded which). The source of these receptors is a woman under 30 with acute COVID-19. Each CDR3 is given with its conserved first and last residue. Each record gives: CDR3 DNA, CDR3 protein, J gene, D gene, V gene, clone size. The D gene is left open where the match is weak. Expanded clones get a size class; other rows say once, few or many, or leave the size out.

CDR3nt: TGTGCCAGCAGTGAAGGCGGGGTGGCTACCTACGAGCAGTACTTC
CDR3aa: CASSEGGVATYEQYF
j_gene: TRBJ2-7
d_gene: NA
v_gene: TRBV6-1
abundance: NA

CDR3nt: TGTGCCAGCAGTTTGGCGGGAGGCACAGAGACCCAGTACTTC
CDR3aa: CASSLAGGTETQYF
j_gene: TRBJ2-5
d_gene: TRBD2
v_gene: TRBV28
abundance: NA

CDR3nt: TGTGCCAGCAGTGGACAGGAGGATCAGCCCCAGCATTTT
CDR3aa: CASSGQEDQPQHF
j_gene: TRBJ1-5
d_gene: NA
v_gene: TRBV2
abundance: NA

CDR3nt: TGTGCCAGCAGCTACGGGACAGGGTTGGTAGGCACTGAAGCTTTCTTT
CDR3aa: CASSYGTGLVGTEAFF
j_gene: TRBJ1-1
d_gene: TRBD1
v_gene: TRBV3-1/TRBV3-2
abundance: NA

CDR3nt: TGCGCCAGCAGCTTGTCCCCCCAGGGCTACGAGCAGTACTTC
CDR3aa: CASSLSPQGYEQYF
j_gene: TRBJ2-7
d_gene: NA
v_gene: TRBV5-1
abundance: NA

CDR3nt: TGTGCCAGCAGCTTAGAGACTGGCGGGGAGCTGTTTTTT
CDR3aa: CASSLETGGELFF
j_gene: TRBJ2-2
d_gene: NA
v_gene: TRBV7-9
abundance: NA

CDR3nt: TGTGCCAGCAGCTACATACAGGGGGCGAATTCACCCCTCCACTTT
CDR3aa: CASSYIQGANSPLHF
j_gene: TRBJ1-6
d_gene: TRBD1
v_gene: TRBV7-9
abundance: NA

CDR3nt: TGTGCCAGCAGCTTAGGACAGGGTTTGAACGAGCAGTACTTC
CDR3aa: CASSLGQGLNEQYF
j_gene: TRBJ2-7
d_gene: TRBD1
v_gene: TRBV6-6
abundance: NA

CDR3nt: TGTGCCAGCAGCTTAGTCACGGGAACCGGGGAGCTGTTTTTT
CDR3aa: CASSLVTGTGELFF
j_gene: TRBJ2-2
d_gene: NA
v_gene: TRBV7-9
abundance: NA

CDR3nt: TGTGCCAGCAGCAGTACACCGATTTATAGCAATCAGCCCCAGCATTTT
CDR3aa: CASSSTPIYSNQPQHF
j_gene: TRBJ1-5
d_gene: NA
v_gene: TRBV7-9
abundance: NA

CDR3nt: TGTGCCAGCAGTTTTAAGGCTAGAGATACGCAGTATTTT
CDR3aa: CASSFKARDTQYF
j_gene: TRBJ2-3
d_gene: NA
v_gene: TRBV28
abundance: NA

CDR3nt: TGTGCCAGCTCACAAGACGAGGATCAGCCCCAGCATTTT
CDR3aa: CASSQDEDQPQHF
j_gene: TRBJ1-5
d_gene: NA
v_gene: TRBV18
abundance: NA

CDR3nt: TGTGCCAGCCGGCGGTCCCTTGAAAAACTGTTTTTT
CDR3aa: CASRRSLEKLFF
j_gene: TRBJ1-4
d_gene: NA
v_gene: TRBV2
abundance: NA

CDR3nt: TGTGCTAGTGGCACGGGGGGGATTAATGGAGGGGATGAGCAGTTCTTC
CDR3aa: CASGTGGINGGDEQFF
j_gene: TRBJ2-1
d_gene: TRBD2
v_gene: TRBV12-5
abundance: NA

CDR3nt: TGTGCCAGCAGCTTTACAGGGGGTTATAATTCACCCCTCCACTTT
CDR3aa: CASSFTGGYNSPLHF
j_gene: TRBJ1-6
d_gene: TRBD1
v_gene: TRBV5-8
abundance: NA

CDR3nt: TGCGCCAGCAGCCCGGGACAGGGAGAAAACTATGGCTACACCTTC
CDR3aa: CASSPGQGENYGYTF
j_gene: TRBJ1-2
d_gene: TRBD1
v_gene: TRBV5-1
abundance: NA

CDR3nt: TGTGCCAGCACGAGCCCAGATACGCAGTATTTT
CDR3aa: CASTSPDTQYF
j_gene: TRBJ2-3
d_gene: NA
v_gene: TRBV3-1/TRBV3-2
abundance: NA

CDR3nt: TGTGCCAGCAGCCAAGATCAAAGGGGCCACGAGCAGTACTTC
CDR3aa: CASSQDQRGHEQYF
j_gene: TRBJ2-7
d_gene: NA
v_gene: TRBV14
abundance: NA

CDR3nt: TGCAGCGTTGGCCGCGGGAGCACAGATACGCAGTATTTT
CDR3aa: CSVGRGSTDTQYF
j_gene: TRBJ2-3
d_gene: NA
v_gene: TRBV29-1
abundance: once

CDR3nt: TGCGCCAGCAGCCCCCAGACAGGGTCTGGAAACACCATATATTTT
CDR3aa: CASSPQTGSGNTIYF
j_gene: TRBJ1-3
d_gene: TRBD1
v_gene: TRBV4-3
abundance: NA

CDR3nt: TGTGCCAGCAGCTTAAAAGGGGGAGCATGGACTGAAGCTTTCTTT
CDR3aa: CASSLKGGAWTEAFF
j_gene: TRBJ1-1
d_gene: NA
v_gene: TRBV9
abundance: NA

CDR3nt: TGTGCCAGCAGCTTAGACCCGGGACAGGGGGTATTGGGCGAGCAGTACTTC
CDR3aa: CASSLDPGQGVLGEQYF
j_gene: TRBJ2-7
d_gene: TRBD1
v_gene: TRBV11-2
abundance: few

CDR3nt: TGCAGCGTTGTTGGGGGAGGAAAACTGTTTTTT
CDR3aa: CSVVGGGKLFF
j_gene: TRBJ1-4
d_gene: NA
v_gene: TRBV29-1
abundance: NA

CDR3nt: TGTGCCAGCAGACGACAGGGGTCCTACGAGCAGTACTTC
CDR3aa: CASRRQGSYEQYF
j_gene: TRBJ2-7
d_gene: TRBD1
v_gene: TRBV28
abundance: NA

CDR3nt: TGTGCCAGCAGAGGGACAGGGCTGTATGGCTACACCTTC
CDR3aa: CASRGTGLYGYTF
j_gene: TRBJ1-2
d_gene: TRBD1
v_gene: TRBV11-2
abundance: NA

CDR3nt: TGTGCCACCGAAAGTGGACAGGGTCTACGAGGCTACACCTTC
CDR3aa: CATESGQGLRGYTF
j_gene: TRBJ1-2
d_gene: TRBD1
v_gene: TRBV28
abundance: NA